This T cell receptor beta chain was sequenced during a study of CD8 T cells in Susac syndrome. The T cells that were sequenced for TCR beta were CD8+ and CD4+ cells from blood. CD8+ and CD4+ T cells were negatively isolated; TEMRA cells were FACS-enriched. Random hexamers were used to reverse transcribe the RNA input (about 0.5 to 1 ug). TCRdb reprocessed the immunoSEQ multiplex PCR reads with MiXCR, giving one entry per CDR3 protein. The sample shows around 280,000 distinct CDR3 sequences, roughly 81% of them seen only once. The CDR3 has 14 residues. Germline assignment: CDR1 MNHEY and CDR2 SMNVEV (reference sequence). V was pared by 2 bases and J by 0 bases, with 5 bases between.

This rearrangement joins TRBV27 to TRBJ1-3; D gene unclear. The origin of this receptor is a human donor with multiple sclerosis. What was sequenced was CD8+ T cells from PBMCs. The CDR3 nucleotides read TGTGCCAGCAGTTTACAACCCTCTGGAAACACCATATATTTT. Encoded protein: CASSLQPSGNTIYF.